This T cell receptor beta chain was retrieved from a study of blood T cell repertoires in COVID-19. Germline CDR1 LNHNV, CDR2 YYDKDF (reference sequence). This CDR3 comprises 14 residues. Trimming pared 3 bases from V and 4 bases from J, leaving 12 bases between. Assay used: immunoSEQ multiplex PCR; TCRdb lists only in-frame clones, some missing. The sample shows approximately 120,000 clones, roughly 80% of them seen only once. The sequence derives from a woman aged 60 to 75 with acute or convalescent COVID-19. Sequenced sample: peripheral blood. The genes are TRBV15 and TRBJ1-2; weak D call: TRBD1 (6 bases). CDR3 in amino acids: CATSSTGQPYGYTF. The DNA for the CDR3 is TGTGCCACCAGCAGCACCGGACAGCCCTATGGCTACACCTTC.